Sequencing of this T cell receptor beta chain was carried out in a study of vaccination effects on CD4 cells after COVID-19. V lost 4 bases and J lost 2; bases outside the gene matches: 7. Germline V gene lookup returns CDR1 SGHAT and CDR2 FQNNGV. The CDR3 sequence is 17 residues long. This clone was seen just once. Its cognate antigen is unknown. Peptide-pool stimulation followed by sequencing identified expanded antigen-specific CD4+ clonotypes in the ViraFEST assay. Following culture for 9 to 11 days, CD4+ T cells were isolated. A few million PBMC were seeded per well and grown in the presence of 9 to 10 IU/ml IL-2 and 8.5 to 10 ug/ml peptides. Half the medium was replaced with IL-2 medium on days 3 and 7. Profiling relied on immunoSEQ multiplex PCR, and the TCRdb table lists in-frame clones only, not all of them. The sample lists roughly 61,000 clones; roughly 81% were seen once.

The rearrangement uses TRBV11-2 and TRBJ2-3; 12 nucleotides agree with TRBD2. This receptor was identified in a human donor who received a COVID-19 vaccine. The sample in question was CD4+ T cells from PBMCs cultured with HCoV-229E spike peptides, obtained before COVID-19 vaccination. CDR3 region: CASSSSGGVLHTDTQYF. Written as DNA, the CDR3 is TGTGCCAGCAGCTCTAGCGGGGGGGTTCTTCACACAGATACGCAGTATTTT.